These 9 T cell receptor beta chains came from one sample sequenced in a study of OX40 agonist ivuxolimab in advanced cancers. Data came from immunoSEQ multiplex PCR; TCRdb stores just in-frame clones and leaves some out. Among roughly 70,000 clones listed, roughly nine tenths were seen once. This sample comprised CD4+ or CD8+ T cells sorted from blood, obtained in a trial of the OX40 agonist ivuxolimab. These receptors all stem from an adult with an advanced solid tumor such as melanoma, head and neck, liver or kidney cancer.

This clone was counted a single time. The chain joins TRBV5-4 to TRBJ2-7; the D gene is possibly TRBD2 (6 bases). The V end lost 0 bases, the J end lost 3 bases, and 10 bases lay between the germline ends. CDR3 length equals 14 residues. Germline V gives CDR1 SGHNT, CDR2 YYREEE (reference sequence). The CDR3 protein is CASSLVGGNYEQYF. The CDR3 nucleotides are TGTGCCAGCAGCTTGGTCGGGGGTAACTACGAGCAGTACTTC.

The chain is built from TRBV7-2 and TRBJ2-1, with 12 positions matching TRBD2. Germline CDR1 SGHTA, CDR2 FQGNSA. The CDR3 is 18 amino acids. J was trimmed by 5 bases and V by 1 base; bases with no gene match: 9. CDR3 DNA sequence: TGTGCCAGCAGCTTAGGAAGGACTAGCGGGACTGGGAACAATGAGCAGTTCTTC. Its translation is CASSLGRTSGTGNNEQFF.

Concerning this clone: The sample has other DNA sequences that encode this CDR3 too. The chain couples TRBV27 to TRBJ2-7; 8 bases agree with TRBD2. The CDR3 runs to 15 residues. Trimming removed 5 bases from V and 6 bases from J; junction bases left unmatched: 12. Germline V CDR1 and CDR2: MNHEY, SMNVEV (reference sequence). The CDR3 is CASSPWTSLPTEQYF. In DNA form, the CDR3 reads TGTGCCAGCAGTCCCTGGACTAGCCTACCTACCGAGCAGTACTTC.

V and J are TRBV5-4 and TRBJ1-2, with D possibly TRBD1 on 6 matching bases. Trimming removed 0 bases at V and 7 bases at J, with 19 bases between. The CDR3 has 16 amino acids. CDR1 and CDR2 (germline): SGHNT, YYREEE (reference sequence). CDR3 in DNA: TGTGCCAGCAGCTTGGGGGACACAAACCCCTTAGGTGGCTACACCTTC. This encodes CASSLGDTNPLGGYTF.

The chain is built from TRBV18 and TRBJ1-1; 9 bases map to TRBD1. V lost 6 bases to trimming and J lost 6 bases; unmatched junction nucleotides: 5. Germline V gene sequence: CDR1 KGHSH, CDR2 LQKENI. The CDR3 sequence is 13 residues long. The CDR3 is CASSRDRDAEAFF. CDR3 coding DNA: TGTGCCAGCTCTCGGGACAGGGACGCTGAAGCTTTCTTT.

The chain uses TRBV6-6 and TRBJ2-7, with TRBD2 matching 9 bases. Germline-derived CDR1 and CDR2 are MNHNY and SVGAGI (reference sequence). The CDR3 has 15 residues. Trimming took 2 bases from V and 4 from J; bases not matched to a gene: 6. CDR3 loop: CASSYAGLAGYEQYF. The CDR3 DNA follows: TGTGCCAGCAGTTACGCCGGGCTAGCGGGATACGAGCAGTACTTC.

The chain joins TRBV6-6 to TRBJ1-2; TRBD1 is a possible D gene (5 bases). Trimming took 4 bases from V and 4 from J, leaving 13 bases between them. The CDR3 sequence is 14 residues long. Germline assignment: CDR1 MNHNY and CDR2 SVGAGI (reference sequence). CDR3 loop: CASSFLPGTYGYTF. The CDR3 nucleotides are TGTGCCAGCAGTTTCCTACCCGGGACCTATGGCTACACCTTC.

This chain links TRBV28 with TRBJ2-3, with D uncertain. Germline V gene lookup returns CDR1 MDHEN and CDR2 SYDVKM. Trimming removed 6 bases from V and 0 bases from J, with 1 base in between. The length of the CDR3 is 11 residues. This CDR3 reads CASRSTDTQYF. The CDR3 DNA sequence: TGTGCCAGCAGAAGCACAGATACGCAGTATTTT.

This rearrangement joins TRBV27 to TRBJ1-6; 9 bases align to TRBD1. This CDR3 contains 16 residues. J was trimmed by 7 bases and V by 6 bases; bases with no gene match: 10. CDR1 MNHEY and CDR2 SMNVEV come from the germline V gene (reference sequence). CDR3 nucleotides: TGTGCCAGCAGCCGCGAGACGGGACAGGGAAATTCACCCCTCCACTTT. This encodes CASSRETGQGNSPLHF.